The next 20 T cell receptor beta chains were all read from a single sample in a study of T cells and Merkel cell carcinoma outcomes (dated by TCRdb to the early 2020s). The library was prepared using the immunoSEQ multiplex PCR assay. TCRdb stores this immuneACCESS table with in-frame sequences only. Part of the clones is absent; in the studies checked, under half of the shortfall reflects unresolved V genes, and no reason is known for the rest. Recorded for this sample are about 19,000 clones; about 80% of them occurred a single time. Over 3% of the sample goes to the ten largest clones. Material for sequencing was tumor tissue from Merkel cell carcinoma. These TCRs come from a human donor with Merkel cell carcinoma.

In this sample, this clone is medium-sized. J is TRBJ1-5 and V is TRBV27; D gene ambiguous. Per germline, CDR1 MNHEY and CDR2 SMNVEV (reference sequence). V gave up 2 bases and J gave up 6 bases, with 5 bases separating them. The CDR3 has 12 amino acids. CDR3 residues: CASSLTGQPQHF. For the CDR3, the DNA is TGTGCCAGCAGTTTAACGGGTCAGCCCCAGCATTTT.

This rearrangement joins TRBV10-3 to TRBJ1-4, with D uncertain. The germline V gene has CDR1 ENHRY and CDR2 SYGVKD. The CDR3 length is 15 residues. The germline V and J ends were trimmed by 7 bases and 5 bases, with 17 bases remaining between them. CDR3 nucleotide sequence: TGTGCCATCACGGACCAAATACCGACAAATGAAAAACTGTTTTTT. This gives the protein CAITDQIPTNEKLFF.

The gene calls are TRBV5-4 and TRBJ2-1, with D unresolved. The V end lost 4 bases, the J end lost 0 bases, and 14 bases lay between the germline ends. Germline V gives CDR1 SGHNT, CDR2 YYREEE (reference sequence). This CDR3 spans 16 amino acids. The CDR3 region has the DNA TGTGCCAGCAGCCCCCCCAGGCCGCTCTCCTACAATGAGCAGTTCTTC. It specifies CASSPPRPLSYNEQFF.

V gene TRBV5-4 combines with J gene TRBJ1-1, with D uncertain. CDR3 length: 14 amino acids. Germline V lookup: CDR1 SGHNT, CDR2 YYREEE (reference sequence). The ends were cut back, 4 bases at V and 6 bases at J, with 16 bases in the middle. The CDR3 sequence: CASSPDAVWSEAFF. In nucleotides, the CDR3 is TGTGCCAGCAGCCCAGACGCCGTTTGGTCTGAAGCTTTCTTT.

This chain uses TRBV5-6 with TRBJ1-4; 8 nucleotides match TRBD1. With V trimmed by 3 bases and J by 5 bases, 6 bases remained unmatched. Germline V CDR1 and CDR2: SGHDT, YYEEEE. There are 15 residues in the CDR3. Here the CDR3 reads CASSWGTGINEKLFF. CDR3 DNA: TGTGCCAGCAGCTGGGGGACAGGTATAAATGAAAAACTGTTTTTT.

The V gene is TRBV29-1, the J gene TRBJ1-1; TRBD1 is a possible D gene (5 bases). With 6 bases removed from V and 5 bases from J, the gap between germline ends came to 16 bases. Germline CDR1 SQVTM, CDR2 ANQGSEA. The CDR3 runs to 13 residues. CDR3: CSVGILGGTEAFF. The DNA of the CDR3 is TGCAGCGTGGGGATCTTGGGGGGAACTGAAGCTTTCTTT. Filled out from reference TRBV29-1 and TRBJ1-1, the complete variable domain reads SAVISQKPSRDICQRGTSLTIQCQVDSQVTMMFWYRQQPGQSLTLIATANQGSEATYESGFVIDKFPISRPNLTFSTLTVSNMSPEDSSIYLCSVGILGGTEAFFGQGTRLTVV.

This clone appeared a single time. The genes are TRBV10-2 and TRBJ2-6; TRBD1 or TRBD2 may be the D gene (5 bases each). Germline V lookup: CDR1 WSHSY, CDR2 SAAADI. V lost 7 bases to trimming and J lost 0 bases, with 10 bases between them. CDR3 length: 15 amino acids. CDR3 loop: CASTMGVSGANVLTF. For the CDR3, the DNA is TGCGCCAGCACCATGGGGGTCTCTGGGGCCAACGTCCTGACTTTC.

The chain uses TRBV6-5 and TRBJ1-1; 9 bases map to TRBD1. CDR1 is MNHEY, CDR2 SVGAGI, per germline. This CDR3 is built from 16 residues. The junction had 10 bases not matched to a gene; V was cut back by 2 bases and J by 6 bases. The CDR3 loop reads CASSYTWTGAKAEAFF. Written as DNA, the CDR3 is TGTGCCAGCAGTTACACCTGGACAGGGGCTAAGGCTGAAGCTTTCTTT.

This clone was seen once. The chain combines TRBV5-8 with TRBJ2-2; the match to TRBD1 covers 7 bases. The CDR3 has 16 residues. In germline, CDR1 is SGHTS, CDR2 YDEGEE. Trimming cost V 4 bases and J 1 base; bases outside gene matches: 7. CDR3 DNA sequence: TGTGCCAGCAGCCGCTACTGGACAGGGAACACCGGGGAGCTGTTTTTT. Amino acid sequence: CASSRYWTGNTGELFF.

This chain's CDR3 is CASSPGTPPSPLHF. Here the CDR3 DNA reads TGTGCCAGCAGCCCCGGGACGCCACCTTCACCCCTCCACTTT. This chain connects TRBV11-3 to TRBJ1-6; possible D gene TRBD1, 5 bases. Germline CDR1 reads SGHNT; CDR2 reads YENEEA. With 5 bases removed from V and 9 bases from J, the gap between germline ends came to 14 bases. There are 14 residues in the CDR3.

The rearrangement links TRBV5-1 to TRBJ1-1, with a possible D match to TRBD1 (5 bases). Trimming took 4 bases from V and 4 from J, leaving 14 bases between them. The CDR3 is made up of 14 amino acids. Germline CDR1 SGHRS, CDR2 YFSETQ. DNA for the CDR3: TGCGCCAGCAGCCCCAGGGTTAAGAGCACTGAAGCTTTCTTT. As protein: CASSPRVKSTEAFF.

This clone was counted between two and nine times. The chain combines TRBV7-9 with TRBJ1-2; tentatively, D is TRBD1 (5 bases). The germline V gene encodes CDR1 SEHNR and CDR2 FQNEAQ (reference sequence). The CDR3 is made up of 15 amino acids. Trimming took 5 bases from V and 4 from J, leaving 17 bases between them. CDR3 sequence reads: CASSAWDRGFYGYTF. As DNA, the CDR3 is TGTGCCAGCAGCGCATGGGACCGAGGATTCTATGGCTACACCTTC.

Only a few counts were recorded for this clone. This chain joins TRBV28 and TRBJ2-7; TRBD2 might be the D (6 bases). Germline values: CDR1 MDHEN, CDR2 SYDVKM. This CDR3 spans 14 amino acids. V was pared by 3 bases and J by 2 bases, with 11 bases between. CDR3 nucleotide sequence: TGTGCCAGCAGTTTTGGAGGGTATACCTACGAGCAGTACTTC. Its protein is CASSFGGYTYEQYF.

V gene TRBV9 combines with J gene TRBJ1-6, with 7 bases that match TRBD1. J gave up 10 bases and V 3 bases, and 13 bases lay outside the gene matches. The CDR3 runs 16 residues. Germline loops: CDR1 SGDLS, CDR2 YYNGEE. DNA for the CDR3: TGTGCCAGCAGCGCCCTTATCGACAGGGTAGAATCACCCCTCCACTTT. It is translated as CASSALIDRVESPLHF.

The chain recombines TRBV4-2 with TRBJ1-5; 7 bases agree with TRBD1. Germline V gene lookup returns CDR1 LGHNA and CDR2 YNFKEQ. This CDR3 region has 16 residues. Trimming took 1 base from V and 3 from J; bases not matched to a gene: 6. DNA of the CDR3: TGTGCCAGCAGCCAAGTAGGGCAGGGGGACAATCAGCCCCAGCATTTT. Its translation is CASSQVGQGDNQPQHF.

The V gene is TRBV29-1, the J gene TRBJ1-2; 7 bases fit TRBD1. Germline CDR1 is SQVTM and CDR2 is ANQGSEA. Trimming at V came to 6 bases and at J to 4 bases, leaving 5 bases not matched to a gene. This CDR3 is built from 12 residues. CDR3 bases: TGCAGCGTCGGGGACAGCGTCTATGGCTACACCTTC. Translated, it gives CSVGDSVYGYTF.

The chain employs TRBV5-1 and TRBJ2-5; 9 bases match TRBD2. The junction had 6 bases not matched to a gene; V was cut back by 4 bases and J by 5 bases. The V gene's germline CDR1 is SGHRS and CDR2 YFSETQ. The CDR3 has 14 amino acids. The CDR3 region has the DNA TGCGCCAGCAGCAAATCCGGGACTAGCGAGACCCAGTACTTC. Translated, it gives CASSKSGTSETQYF.

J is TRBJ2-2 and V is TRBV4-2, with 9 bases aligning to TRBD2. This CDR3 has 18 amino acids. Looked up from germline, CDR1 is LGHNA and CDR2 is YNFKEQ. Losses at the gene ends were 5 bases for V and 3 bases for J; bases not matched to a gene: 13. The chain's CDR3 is CASSSTAREGRYTGELFF. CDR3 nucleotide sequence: TGTGCCAGCAGCTCCACGGCGCGGGAGGGCCGGTACACCGGGGAGCTGTTTTTT.

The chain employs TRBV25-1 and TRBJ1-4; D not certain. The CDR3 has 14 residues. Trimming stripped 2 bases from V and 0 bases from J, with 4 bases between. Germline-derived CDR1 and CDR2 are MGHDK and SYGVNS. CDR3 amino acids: CASSEPATNEKLFF. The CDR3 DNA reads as TGTGCCAGCAGTGAACCTGCAACTAATGAAAAACTGTTTTTT.

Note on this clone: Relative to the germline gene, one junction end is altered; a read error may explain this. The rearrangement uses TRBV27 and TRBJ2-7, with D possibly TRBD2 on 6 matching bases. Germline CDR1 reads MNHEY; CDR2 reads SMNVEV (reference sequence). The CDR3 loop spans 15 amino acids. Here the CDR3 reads CASSLSGRGIYGQYF. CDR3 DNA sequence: TGTGCCAGCAGTTTATCAGGGCGCGGGATTTACGGGCAGTACTTC.